These T cell receptor beta chains were read from a single sample in a study of blood T cell repertoires in COVID-19. The repertoire was sequenced with immunoSEQ multiplex PCR; TCRdb's copy has only in-frame clones and lacks some. The sample lists about 200,000 clones, 86% occurring once. What was sequenced was peripheral blood. These receptor sequences come from a man under 40 who had recovered from COVID-19. The CDR3 runs from the conserved cysteine through the conserved F or W. The D gene is left open where the match is weak. Clone sizes are given selectively: once, few, many, or a class where the clone is expanded.

v_call: TRBV5-1; d_call: .; clone_size: .; j_call: TRBJ2-7; cdr3_aa: CASSLGSLAGVGYEQYF; cdr3_nt: TGCGCCAGCAGCTTGGGATCCTTGGCAGGGGTGGGATACGAGCAGTACTTC
v_call: TRBV6-5; d_call: .; clone_size: .; j_call: TRBJ2-7; cdr3_aa: CATSLFFSYEQYF; cdr3_nt: TGTGCCACCTCGCTATTTTTTTCCTACGAGCAGTACTTC
v_call: TRBV13; d_call: .; clone_size: once; j_call: TRBJ2-2; cdr3_aa: CASSPIATTGGQVTGELFF; cdr3_nt: TGTGCCAGCAGCCCAATAGCGACTACGGGGGGCCAGGTCACCGGGGAGCTGTTTTTT
v_call: TRBV5-1; d_call: .; clone_size: .; j_call: TRBJ1-3; cdr3_aa: CASSGISGNTIYF; cdr3_nt: TGCGCCAGCAGCGGCATTTCTGGAAACACCATATATTTT
v_call: TRBV5-1; d_call: .; clone_size: few; j_call: TRBJ2-3; cdr3_aa: CASSLNRGSTDTQYF; cdr3_nt: TGCGCCAGCAGCTTAAATAGGGGGTCCACAGATACGCAGTATTTT
v_call: TRBV10-1; d_call: .; clone_size: few; j_call: TRBJ1-2; cdr3_aa: CASSRTVTYGYTF; cdr3_nt: TGCGCCAGCAGCAGGACAGTAACCTATGGCTACACCTTC
v_call: TRBV2; d_call: .; clone_size: .; j_call: TRBJ1-6; cdr3_aa: CASSVREAPHF; cdr3_nt: TGTGCCAGCAGTGTCAGGGAGGCTCCCCACTTT
v_call: TRBV5-6; d_call: .; clone_size: .; j_call: TRBJ2-2; cdr3_aa: CASSSLAPHTGELFF; cdr3_nt: TGTGCCAGCAGCTCGCTAGCCCCTCACACCGGGGAGCTGTTTTTT
v_call: TRBV24-1; d_call: .; clone_size: .; j_call: TRBJ1-2; cdr3_aa: CATSDFRGYGYTF; cdr3_nt: TGTGCCACCAGTGATTTCCGGGGCTATGGCTACACCTTC
v_call: TRBV27; d_call: .; clone_size: once; j_call: TRBJ1-4; cdr3_aa: CASSPKGTGGGEKLFF; cdr3_nt: TGTGCCAGCAGTCCAAAAGGGACCGGGGGTGGTGAAAAACTGTTTTTT
v_call: TRBV21-1; d_call: .; clone_size: .; j_call: TRBJ2-7; cdr3_aa: CASSPVTPPTSGGTEQYF; cdr3_nt: TGTGCCAGCAGCCCAGTAACACCCCCGACTAGCGGGGGGACCGAGCAGTACTTC
v_call: TRBV10-3; d_call: .; clone_size: .; j_call: TRBJ1-1; cdr3_aa: CAISGQGENTEAFF; cdr3_nt: TGTGCCATCAGTGGCCAGGGCGAGAACACTGAAGCTTTCTTT
v_call: TRBV5-1; d_call: TRBD1; clone_size: .; j_call: TRBJ1-4; cdr3_aa: CASSSGTGQIREKLFF; cdr3_nt: TGCGCCAGCAGCTCCGGGACAGGGCAAATTAGGGAAAAACTGTTTTTT
v_call: TRBV5-8; d_call: .; clone_size: .; j_call: TRBJ2-3; cdr3_aa: CASSLGAGPDTQYF; cdr3_nt: TGTGCCAGCAGCTTGGGGGCAGGCCCAGATACGCAGTATTTT
v_call: TRBV5-1; d_call: .; clone_size: .; j_call: TRBJ1-4; cdr3_aa: CASSPRGAFSATNEKLFF; cdr3_nt: TGCGCCAGCAGCCCTCGGGGGGCGTTTAGCGCAACTAATGAAAAACTGTTTTTT
v_call: TRBV10-3; d_call: .; clone_size: .; j_call: TRBJ1-2; cdr3_aa: CAISDLTPSWGGSLYYGYTF; cdr3_nt: TGTGCCATCAGTGATCTGACACCATCGTGGGGGGGCTCCTTATACTATGGCTACACCTTC
v_call: TRBV5-1; d_call: TRBD2; clone_size: .; j_call: TRBJ2-1; cdr3_aa: CASSLAGLAVYNEQFF; cdr3_nt: TGCGCCAGCAGCTTGGCGGGACTAGCGGTATACAATGAGCAGTTCTTC
v_call: TRBV6-5; d_call: .; clone_size: .; j_call: TRBJ1-6; cdr3_aa: CASSYAQGMVSPLHF; cdr3_nt: TGTGCCAGCAGTTACGCCCAGGGGATGGTTTCACCCCTCCACTTT
v_call: TRBV21-1; d_call: .; clone_size: .; j_call: TRBJ2-7; cdr3_aa: CASSPKGTGTSVYEQYF; cdr3_nt: TGTGCCAGCAGCCCCAAGGGGACCGGGACTAGCGTGTACGAGCAGTACTTC
v_call: TRBV7-9; d_call: TRBD1; clone_size: .; j_call: TRBJ1-1; cdr3_aa: CASSLGTGARTEAFF; cdr3_nt: TGTGCCAGCAGCTTAGGAACAGGGGCGAGGACTGAAGCTTTCTTT
v_call: TRBV19; d_call: TRBD1; clone_size: .; j_call: TRBJ1-4; cdr3_aa: CASSNRGRANEKLFF; cdr3_nt: TGTGCCAGTAGTAACAGGGGGCGGGCTAATGAAAAACTGTTTTTT
v_call: TRBV5-1; d_call: TRBD2; clone_size: .; j_call: TRBJ2-7; cdr3_aa: CASSLLSGRDEQYF; cdr3_nt: TGCGCCAGCAGCTTGTTGTCAGGGAGGGACGAGCAGTACTTC
v_call: TRBV9; d_call: .; clone_size: .; j_call: TRBJ1-2; cdr3_aa: CASSVGGGDYGYTF; cdr3_nt: TGTGCCAGCAGCGTTGGGGGCGGAGACTATGGCTACACCTTC
v_call: TRBV6-1; d_call: .; clone_size: .; j_call: TRBJ1-2; cdr3_aa: CASSDYTGTGYTF; cdr3_nt: TGTGCCAGCAGTGATTATACAGGGACTGGCTACACCTTC
v_call: TRBV10-1; d_call: .; clone_size: .; j_call: TRBJ2-5; cdr3_aa: CASAAAGRETQYF; cdr3_nt: TGCGCCAGCGCGGCGGCGGGTAGGGAGACCCAGTACTTC